This TCR beta chain was sequenced during a study of blood T cell repertoires in COVID-19. For the study at large: The samples span acute and convalescent COVID-19 from the United States, Italy and Spain. PBMCs, B-cell-depleted T cells, or T cells were the source of the cDNA or gDNA that made up the material.

In the original analysis: Quantification of nucleated cells was approximated via reference gene primer amplification. Only in-frame clones appear in the TCRdb table, and some are missing; sequencing was by immunoSEQ multiplex PCR. V and J calls and clone size are those listed in that table; D and trimming were worked out from the DNA. The data contain a few hundred thousand clones, around 87% of them singletons. Germline trimming cut 1 base from V and 4 bases from J; bases unmatched to any gene: 7. The CDR3 totals 16 residues. The germline gives CDR1 SGHVS, CDR2 FQNEAQ. The chain carries TRBV7-8 and TRBJ2-5, with 9 bases lining up with TRBD2. The receptor was derived from a woman aged 55-70 years with COVID-19, enrolled during active disease. Source material: peripheral blood. This chain's CDR3 is CASSLELAGEGETQYF. CDR3 in DNA: TGTGCCAGCAGCTTAGAATTAGCGGGAGAGGGAGAGACCCAGTACTTC.